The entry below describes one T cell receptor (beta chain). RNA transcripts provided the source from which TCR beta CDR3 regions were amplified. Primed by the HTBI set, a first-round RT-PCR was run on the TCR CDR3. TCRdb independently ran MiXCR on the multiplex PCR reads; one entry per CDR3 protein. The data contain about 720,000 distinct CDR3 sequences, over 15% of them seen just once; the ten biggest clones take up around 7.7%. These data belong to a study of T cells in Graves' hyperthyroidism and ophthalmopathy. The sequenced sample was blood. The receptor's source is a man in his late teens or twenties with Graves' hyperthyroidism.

The DNA of the CDR3 is TGCAGTGCTAGAGAGGCGGGACAGCCCCCTACCCAGCATGGCTACACCTTC. It translates to CSAREAGQPPTQHGYTF. V gene TRBV20-1 combines with J gene TRBJ1-2; 7 nucleotides agree with TRBD1. Germline-derived CDR1 and CDR2 are DFQATT and SNEGSKA (reference sequence). The CDR3 totals 17 residues. V lost 0 bases and J lost 6; bases outside the gene matches: 16.